Below are 8 T cell receptor beta chains sequenced from a single sample in a study of T cell responses to AZD1222 COVID-19 vaccine (dated by TCRdb to the early 2020s). According to the study, the label for this sample's time point signals: about 28 days (+/-7) after the second vaccine dose. Library prep was done by the immunoSEQ multiplex PCR assay. The immuneACCESS repertoire file appears here via TCRdb, limited to in-frame rearrangements. These files lack a portion of the clones; in checked studies, under half of the deficit traces to unresolved V genes, and the cause of the others is not known. The sample includes tens of thousands of clones, with 89% observed a single time. The ten largest clones represent 14% of the sample. The starting material was peripheral blood, obtained 28 days after the second AZD1222 dose. These receptor sequences come from an adult who received the AZD1222 COVID-19 vaccine.

J is TRBJ1-5 and V is TRBV3-1 (or the pseudogene TRBV3-2); D gene uncertain. CDR3 length equals 13 residues. CDR1 is LGHDT, CDR2 YNNKEL, per germline (reference sequence). V lost 4 bases and J lost 3, with 7 bases in between. The CDR3 coding sequence is TGTGCCAGCAGCCTCGGCGACAATCAGCCCCAGCATTTT. Its protein is CASSLGDNQPQHF.

The chain has TRBV24-1 and TRBJ2-2; the D gene is possibly TRBD2 (5 bases). The CDR3 has 12 residues. CDR1 and CDR2 from the germline V gene are KGHDR and SFDVKD. V was pared by 4 bases and J by 8 bases, with 7 bases between. The CDR3 DNA follows: TGTGCCACCAGTGACTCGGGAGGGGAGCTGTTTTTT. It yields the protein CATSDSGGELFF.

This sequence joins TRBV5-1 and TRBJ2-7, with 10 bases fitting TRBD1. There are 16 residues in the CDR3. The germline V gene encodes CDR1 SGHRS and CDR2 YFSETQ. The J segment lost 5 bases and the V segment lost 2 bases, leaving 10 bases of the junction unmatched. The CDR3 spells CASSFIATGGWNEQYF. The CDR3 region has the DNA TGCGCCAGCAGCTTCATCGCGACAGGGGGCTGGAACGAGCAGTACTTC.

This chain joins TRBV30 and TRBJ2-5; D is unresolved. The CDR3 totals 10 residues. The ends were cut back, 5 bases at V and 3 bases at J, with 4 bases in the middle. From germline, CDR1 is GTSNPN and CDR2 SVGIG (reference sequence). The DNA of the CDR3 is TGTGCCTGGGGGGAAGAGACCCAGTACTTC. Translated: CAWGEETQYF. The full variable domain, in which reference TRBV30 and TRBJ2-5 provide the parts outside the CDR3, is SQTIHQWPATLVQPVGSPLSLECTVEGTSNPNLYWYRQAAGRGLQLLFYSVGIGQISSEVPQNLSASRPQDRQFILSSKKLLLSDSGFYLCAWGEETQYFGPGTRLLVL.

This chain joins TRBV19 and TRBJ2-1; 10 nucleotides match TRBD1. Trimming took 7 bases from V and 10 from J; bases not matched to a gene: 7. This CDR3 is built from 13 residues. Germline V gene data show CDR1 as LNHDA and CDR2 as SQIVND (reference sequence). In DNA, the CDR3 is TGTGCCAGTATAGGGACAGGGGCTTGGGAGCAGTTCTTC. Its protein is CASIGTGAWEQFF.

The chain is built from TRBV7-8 and TRBJ1-2; TRBD1 is a possible D gene (6 bases). Germline V gene data show CDR1 as SGHVS and CDR2 as FQNEAQ. The V and J ends lost 5 bases and 2 bases respectively, with 18 bases between them. The CDR3 extends over 16 amino acids. Written as DNA, the CDR3 is TGTGCCAGCAGCCCCCCAGGGGCGGCTTTAAACTATGGCTACACCTTC. Translation gives CASSPPGAALNYGYTF.

The V and J genes are TRBV6-5 and TRBJ1-1; perhaps TRBD1 as D (6 bases). Germline CDR1 MNHEY, CDR2 SVGAGI. V lost 6 bases to trimming and J lost 11 bases, with 22 bases between them. The CDR3 has 14 residues. CDR3 loop: CASSVGGGLVWAFF. Here the CDR3 DNA reads TGTGCCAGCAGCGTTGGAGGGGGGCTGGTCTGGGCTTTCTTT.

The chain combines TRBV7-2 with TRBJ2-5, with 7 positions matching TRBD2. Per the germline V gene, CDR1 is SGHTA and CDR2 is FQGNSA. The CDR3 spans 13 residues. V lost 8 bases to trimming and J lost 5 bases; unmatched junction nucleotides: 8. The CDR3 here is CASLREVRETQYF. CDR3 in DNA: TGTGCCAGCCTCCGGGAGGTTCGGGAGACCCAGTACTTC.